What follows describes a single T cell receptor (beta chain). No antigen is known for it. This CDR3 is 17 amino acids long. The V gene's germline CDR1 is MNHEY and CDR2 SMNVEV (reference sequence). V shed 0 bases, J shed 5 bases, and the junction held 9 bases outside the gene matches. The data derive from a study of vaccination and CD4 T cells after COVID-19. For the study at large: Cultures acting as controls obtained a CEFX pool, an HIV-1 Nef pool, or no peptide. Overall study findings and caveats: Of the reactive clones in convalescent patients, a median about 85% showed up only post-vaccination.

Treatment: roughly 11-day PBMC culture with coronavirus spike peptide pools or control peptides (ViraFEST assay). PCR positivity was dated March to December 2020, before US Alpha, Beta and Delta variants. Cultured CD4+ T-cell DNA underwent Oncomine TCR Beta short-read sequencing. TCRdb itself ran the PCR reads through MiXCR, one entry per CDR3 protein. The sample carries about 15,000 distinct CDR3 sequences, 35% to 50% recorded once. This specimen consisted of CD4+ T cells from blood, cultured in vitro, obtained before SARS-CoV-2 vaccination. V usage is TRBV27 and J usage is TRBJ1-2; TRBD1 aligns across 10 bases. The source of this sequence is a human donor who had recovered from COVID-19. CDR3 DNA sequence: TGTGCCAGCAGTTTATCCTCCTCGGGACAGGGGAGTTATGGCTACACCTTC. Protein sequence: CASSLSSSGQGSYGYTF.